Shown below are 14 T cell receptor beta chains from a single sample sequenced in a study of T cell responses to AZD1222 COVID-19 vaccine. The protocol was immunoSEQ multiplex PCR, while the TCRdb copy is restricted to in-frame clones and leaves out a portion. This sample carries under 95,000 clones, roughly 88% of them seen once, and the ten largest clones take around 9.3%. The source material was peripheral blood, sampled 28 days after the second AZD1222 dose. Source of these receptors: an adult who received the AZD1222 COVID-19 vaccine.

The chain combines TRBV30 with TRBJ2-7; possibly TRBD2 for D (6 bases). Germline values: CDR1 GTSNPN, CDR2 SVGIG (reference sequence). There are 12 residues in the CDR3. Trimming took 8 bases from V and 4 from J, leaving 15 bases between them. The CDR3 sequence is CAGGTSLYEQYF. Written as DNA, the CDR3 is TGTGCCGGCGGGACGTCCTTATACGAGCAGTACTTC.

This chain connects TRBV4-1 to TRBJ1-1, with unresolved D. Trimming shortened V by 4 bases and J by 2 bases, and 11 bases separated the two germline ends. The CDR3 has 14 amino acids. Per germline, CDR1 MGHRA and CDR2 YSYEKL. CDR3 loop: CASSPTLVNTEAFF. The CDR3 nucleotides read TGCGCCAGCAGCCCGACGCTGGTAAACACTGAAGCTTTCTTT.

CDR3 bases: TGTGCCAGCAGTGACGAAAACTATGGCTACACCTTC. Translating it yields CASSDENYGYTF. The V gene is TRBV2, the J gene TRBJ1-2; D not resolved. The CDR3 covers 12 residues. Germline V CDR1 and CDR2: SNHLY, FYNNEI. The V and J ends lost 3 bases and 2 bases respectively, with 4 bases between them.

V gene TRBV5-8 combines with J gene TRBJ2-6; D is possibly TRBD1 (6 bases). This CDR3 spans 17 amino acids. V was clipped by 1 base and J by 0 bases, with 11 bases between them. Germline-derived CDR1 and CDR2 are SGHTS and YDEGEE. CDR3 sequence (DNA): TGTGCCAGCAGCTTGCAGGGGCTCAGCTCTGGGGCCAACGTCCTGACTTTC. Its protein is CASSLQGLSSGANVLTF.

As DNA, the CDR3 is TGTGCCAGCAGCTGGGACAACACAGATACGCAGTATTTT. Protein: CASSWDNTDTQYF. This rearrangement joins TRBV7-9 to TRBJ2-3, with D perhaps TRBD1 (6 bases). Germline CDR1 is SEHNR and CDR2 is FQNEAQ (reference sequence). The V end was cut by 4 bases, the J end by 2 bases, with 7 bases between. This CDR3 region has 13 residues. The full variable domain, its missing parts supplied by reference TRBV7-9 and TRBJ2-3, is DTGVSQNPRHKITKRGQNVTFRCDPISEHNRLYWYRQTLGQGPEFLTYFQNEAQLEKSRLLSDRFSAERPKGSFSTLEIQRTEQGDSAMYLCASSWDNTDTQYFGPGTRLTVL.

The gene calls are TRBV3-1 (or the pseudogene TRBV3-2) and TRBJ1-1, with D perhaps matching TRBD1 (5 bases). Trimming removed 4 bases from V and 1 base from J, with 10 bases in between. CDR1 LGHDT and CDR2 YNNKEL come from the germline V gene (reference sequence). This CDR3 is built from 14 residues. The CDR3 loop is CASSPRTQNTEAFF. The CDR3 coding sequence is TGTGCCAGCAGCCCCCGGACACAGAACACTGAAGCTTTCTTT.

This clone showed up just once. The rearrangement joins TRBV28 to TRBJ1-4, with no clear D. The CDR3 has 17 residues. V dropped 2 bases and J dropped 5 bases, with 18 bases sitting between them. Germline CDR1 reads MDHEN; CDR2 reads SYDVKM. The CDR3 coding sequence is TGTGCCAGCAGTTTAGGTTGGCTCATTGCCACAAATGAAAAACTGTTTTTT. This translates into CASSLGWLIATNEKLFF.

The CDR3 bases are TGTGCCAGTAGTATCTTAGGTCAGGGTAGGGTTCTGGGCAATCAGCCCCAGCATTTT. Translating it yields CASSILGQGRVLGNQPQHF. V usage is TRBV19 and J usage is TRBJ1-5; tentative D call: TRBD1 (5 bases). Germline CDR1 LNHDA, CDR2 SQIVND (reference sequence). There are 19 residues in the CDR3. The V end was cut by 3 bases, the J end by 2 bases, with 23 bases between.

The chain has TRBV7-6 and TRBJ2-7; the D gene is possibly TRBD2 (5 bases). Trimming shortened V by 0 bases and J by 4 bases, and 10 bases separated the two germline ends. CDR3 length equals 14 residues. Germline CDR1 is SGHVS and CDR2 is FNYEAQ. The CDR3 region has the DNA TGTGCCAGCAGCTTAGCGGTGGGGAGATACGAGCAGTACTTC. Residues: CASSLAVGRYEQYF.

The chain couples TRBV15 to TRBJ1-2; TRBD1 aligns across 7 bases. CDR1 and CDR2 from the germline V gene are LNHNV and YYDKDF (reference sequence). The junction had 5 bases not matched to a gene; V was cut back by 1 base and J by 6 bases. CDR3 size: 14 residues. The CDR3 here is CATSRVGTVHGYTF. The CDR3 DNA reads as TGTGCCACCAGCAGAGTTGGGACAGTCCATGGCTACACCTTC.

This clone appeared a few times. This rearrangement joins TRBV30 to TRBJ1-2, with D perhaps matching TRBD1 (5 bases). The CDR3 has 13 residues. CDR1 and CDR2 (germline): GTSNPN, SVGIG (reference sequence). The V and J ends lost 0 bases and 12 bases respectively, with 17 bases between them. The CDR3 DNA follows: TGTGCCTGGAGTGTACGGCTTTGGGGGGGGAACACCTTC. Translated: CAWSVRLWGGNTF.

J is TRBJ1-1 and V is TRBV6-2 or TRBV6-3, with 10 bases lining up with TRBD1. Germline loops: CDR1 MNHEY, CDR2 SVGEGT. The length of the CDR3 is 15 residues. V was pared by 2 bases and J by 5 bases, with 5 bases of the junction left unmatched. DNA of the CDR3: TGTGCCAGCAGTTACCCGGACAGGGGGGCGACTGAAGCTTTCTTT. Amino acids: CASSYPDRGATEAFF.

The chain combines TRBV11-3 with TRBJ2-3, with TRBD1 matching 7 bases. Germline V gene sequence: CDR1 SGHNT, CDR2 YENEEA. Trimming at V came to 5 bases and at J to 1 base, leaving 3 bases not matched to a gene. The CDR3 is 14 amino acids. The CDR3 DNA follows: TGTGCCAGCAGCCCAACAGGGGGCACAGATACGCAGTATTTT. This sequence encodes CASSPTGGTDTQYF.

The chain joins TRBV6-6 to TRBJ2-2; no definite D call. Trimming stripped 8 bases from V and 3 bases from J, with 13 bases between. Germline CDR1 and CDR2: MNHNY and SVGAGI (reference sequence). This CDR3 comprises 14 residues. The CDR3 DNA follows: TGTGCCAGCTTCGACCTGGCGGACACCGGGGAGCTGTTTTTT. Amino acid sequence: CASFDLADTGELFF.